This TCR beta chain was captured in a study of blood T cell repertoires in COVID-19. Overall study context: Nucleic acid was either cDNA or gDNA, and it came from T cells, B-cell-depleted T cells, or PBMCs.

This CDR3 comprises 16 residues. Germline-derived CDR1 and CDR2 are SGHTA and FQGNSA. V trimming: 5 bases; J trimming: 0 bases; junction bases outside the gene matches: 6. Assignments of participants to cohorts depended upon their own reported clinical history. Recovered status applied to Cohort 3 donors who had two consecutive negative PCRs. It also applied to those with clearance or with symptom resolution. Authors' methods: Reference gene primer amplification yielded estimated nucleated cell counts. Measured with immunoSEQ multiplex PCR; TCRdb has only the in-frame clones, and not every one. V, J and clone size are taken as reported in that table, and D and trimming were inferred from the DNA itself. Of around 300,000 clones in the sample, roughly 86% were seen once.

The genes are TRBV7-2 and TRBJ1-5; 8 nucleotides line up with TRBD1. Sequenced: PBMCs or T cells enriched from blood (not recorded which). This receptor was obtained from a woman aged 18-29 years who had recovered from COVID-19. The CDR3 coding sequence is TGTGCCAGCAGCGTGCGGACAGGGTATAGCAATCAGCCCCAGCATTTT. Protein: CASSVRTGYSNQPQHF.